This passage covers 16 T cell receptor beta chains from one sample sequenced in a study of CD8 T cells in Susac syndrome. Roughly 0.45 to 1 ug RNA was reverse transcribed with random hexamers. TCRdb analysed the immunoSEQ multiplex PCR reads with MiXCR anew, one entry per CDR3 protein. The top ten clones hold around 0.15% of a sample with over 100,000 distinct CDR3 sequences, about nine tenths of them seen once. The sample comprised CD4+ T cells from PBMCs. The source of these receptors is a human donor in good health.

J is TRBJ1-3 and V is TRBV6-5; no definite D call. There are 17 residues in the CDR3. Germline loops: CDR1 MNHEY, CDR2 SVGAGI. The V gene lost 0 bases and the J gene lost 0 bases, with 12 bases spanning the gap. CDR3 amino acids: CASSYSRPDLSGNTIYF. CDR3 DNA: TGTGCCAGCAGTTACTCGCGGCCAGACCTCTCTGGAAACACCATATATTTT.

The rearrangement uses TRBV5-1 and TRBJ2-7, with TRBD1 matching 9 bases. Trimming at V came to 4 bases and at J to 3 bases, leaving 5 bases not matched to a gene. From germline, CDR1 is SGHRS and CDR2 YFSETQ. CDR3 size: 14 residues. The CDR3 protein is CASSGTGGRYEQYF. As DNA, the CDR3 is TGCGCCAGCAGCGGTACAGGGGGCCGCTACGAGCAGTACTTC.

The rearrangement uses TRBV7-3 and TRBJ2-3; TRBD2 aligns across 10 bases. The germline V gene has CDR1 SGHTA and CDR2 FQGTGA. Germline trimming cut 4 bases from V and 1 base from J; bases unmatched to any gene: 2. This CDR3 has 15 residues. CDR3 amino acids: CASSSLAGGTDTQYF. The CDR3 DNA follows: TGTGCCAGCAGCTCCCTAGCGGGGGGCACAGATACGCAGTATTTT.

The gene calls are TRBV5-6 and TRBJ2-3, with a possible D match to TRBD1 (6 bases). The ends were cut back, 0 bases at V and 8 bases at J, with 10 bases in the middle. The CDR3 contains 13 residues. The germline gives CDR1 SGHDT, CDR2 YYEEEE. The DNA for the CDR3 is TGTGCCAGCAGCTTGGAGAGGGGGACTACGCAGTATTTT. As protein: CASSLERGTTQYF. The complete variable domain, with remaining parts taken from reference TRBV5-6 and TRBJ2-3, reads DAGVTQSPTHLIKTRGQQVTLRCSPKSGHDTVSWYQQALGQGPQFIFQYYEEEERQRGNFPDRFSGHQFPNYSSELNVNALLLGDSALYLCASSLERGTTQYFGPGTRLTVL.

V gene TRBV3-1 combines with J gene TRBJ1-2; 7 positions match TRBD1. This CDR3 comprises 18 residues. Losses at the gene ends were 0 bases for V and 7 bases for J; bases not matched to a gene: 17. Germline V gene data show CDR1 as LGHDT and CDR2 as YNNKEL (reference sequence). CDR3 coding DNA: TGTGCCAGCAGCCAAGAGGTCTGGGGAGGGGGCAACTTCCGTGGCTACACCTTC. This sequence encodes CASSQEVWGGGNFRGYTF.

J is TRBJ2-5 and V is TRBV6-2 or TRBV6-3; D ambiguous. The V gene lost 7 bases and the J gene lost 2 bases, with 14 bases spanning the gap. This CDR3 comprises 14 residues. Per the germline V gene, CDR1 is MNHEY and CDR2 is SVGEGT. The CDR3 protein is CASTHPGQQETQYF. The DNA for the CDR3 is TGTGCCAGCACCCACCCGGGTCAGCAAGAGACCCAGTACTTC.

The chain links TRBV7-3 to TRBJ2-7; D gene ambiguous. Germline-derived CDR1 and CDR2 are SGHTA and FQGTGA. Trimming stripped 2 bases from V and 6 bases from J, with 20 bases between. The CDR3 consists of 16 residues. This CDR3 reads CASSLLQRPTDCEQYF. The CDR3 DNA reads TGTGCCAGCAGCTTATTACAGCGCCCTACAGACTGCGAGCAGTACTTC.

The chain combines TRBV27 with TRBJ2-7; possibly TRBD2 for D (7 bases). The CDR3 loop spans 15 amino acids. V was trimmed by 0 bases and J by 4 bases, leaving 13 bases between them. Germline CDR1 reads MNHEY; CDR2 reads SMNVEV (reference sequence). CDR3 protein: CASSLSGGPAYEQYF. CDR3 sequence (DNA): TGTGCCAGCAGTTTATCGGGGGGGCCAGCGTACGAGCAGTACTTC.

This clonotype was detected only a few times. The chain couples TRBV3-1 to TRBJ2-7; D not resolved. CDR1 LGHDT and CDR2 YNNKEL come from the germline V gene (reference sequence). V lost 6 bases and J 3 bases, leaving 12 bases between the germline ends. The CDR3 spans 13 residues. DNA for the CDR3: TGTGCCAGCAGTAAGGCAGACCGCTACGAGCAGTACTTC. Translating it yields CASSKADRYEQYF.

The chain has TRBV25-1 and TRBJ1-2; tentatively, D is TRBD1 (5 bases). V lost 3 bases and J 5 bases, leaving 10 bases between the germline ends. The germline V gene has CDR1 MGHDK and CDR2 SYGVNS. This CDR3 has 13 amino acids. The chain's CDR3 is CASSDDGGYGYTF. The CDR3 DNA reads TGTGCCAGCAGTGATGATGGGGGATATGGCTACACCTTC.

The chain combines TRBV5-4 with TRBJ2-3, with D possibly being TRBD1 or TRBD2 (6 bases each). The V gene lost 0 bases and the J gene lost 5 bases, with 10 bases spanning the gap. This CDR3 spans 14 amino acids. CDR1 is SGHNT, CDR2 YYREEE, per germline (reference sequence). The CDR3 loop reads CASSLVGGVDTQYF. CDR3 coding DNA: TGTGCCAGCAGCTTGGTGGGGGGCGTAGATACGCAGTATTTT.

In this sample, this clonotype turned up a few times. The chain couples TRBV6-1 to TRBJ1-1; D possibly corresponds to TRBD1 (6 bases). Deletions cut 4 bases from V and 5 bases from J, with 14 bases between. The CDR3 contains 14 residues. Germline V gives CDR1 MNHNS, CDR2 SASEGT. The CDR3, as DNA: TGTGCCAGCAGTGGCCAAGGGGGAAGGACTGAAGCTTTCTTT. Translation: CASSGQGGRTEAFF.

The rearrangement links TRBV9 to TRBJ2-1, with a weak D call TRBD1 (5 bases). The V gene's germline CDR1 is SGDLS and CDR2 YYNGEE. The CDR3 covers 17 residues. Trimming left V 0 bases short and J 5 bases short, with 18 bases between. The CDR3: CASSVAPQAVGDNEQFF. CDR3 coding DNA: TGTGCCAGCAGCGTAGCCCCACAGGCGGTAGGGGACAATGAGCAGTTCTTC.

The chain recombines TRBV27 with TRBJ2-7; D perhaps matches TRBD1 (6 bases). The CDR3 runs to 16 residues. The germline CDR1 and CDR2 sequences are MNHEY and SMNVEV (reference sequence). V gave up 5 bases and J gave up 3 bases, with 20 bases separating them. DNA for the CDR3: TGTGCCAGCAGTAAGTCGGACAGCTCCCCAATCTACGAGCAGTACTTC. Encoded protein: CASSKSDSSPIYEQYF.

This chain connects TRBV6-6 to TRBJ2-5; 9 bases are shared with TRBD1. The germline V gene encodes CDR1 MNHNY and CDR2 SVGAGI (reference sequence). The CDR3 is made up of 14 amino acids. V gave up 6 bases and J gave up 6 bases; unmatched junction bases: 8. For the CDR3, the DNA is TGTGCCAGCAGCCAGGCGGGACAGGGAAAGACCCAGTACTTC. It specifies CASSQAGQGKTQYF.

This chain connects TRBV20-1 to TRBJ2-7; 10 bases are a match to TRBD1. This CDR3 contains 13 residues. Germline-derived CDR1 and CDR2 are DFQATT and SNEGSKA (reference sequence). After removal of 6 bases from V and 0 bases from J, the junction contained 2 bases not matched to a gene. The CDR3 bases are TGCAGTGCGGGACAGGGGTTCTCCTACGAGCAGTACTTC. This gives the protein CSAGQGFSYEQYF.